This T cell receptor beta chain was profiled in a study of regulatory T cells in long-lasting Graves disease. Study-level results: Persistent Graves' cases showed lower TCR diversity than newly diagnosed cases.

The CDR3 is 15 amino acids. CDR1 SEHNR and CDR2 FQNEAQ come from the germline V gene (reference sequence). V was pared by 5 bases and J by 9 bases, with 20 bases between. Investigators prepared the TCR beta libraries by applying iRepertoire HTBI primers and Arm-PCR of CDR3 regions. Using its own MiXCR run on the multiplex PCR reads, TCRdb lists one record per CDR3 protein. The profile shows some 250,000 distinct CDR3 sequences, around 18% of them singletons. This clonotype was counted ten times or more. The target antigen is unknown. The time point is: newly diagnosed GD, antithyroid drugs for less than 3 months. TCR sequences were obtained from RNA taken from PBMCs. The data also belong to a second study, concerning T cells in Graves' hyperthyroidism and ophthalmopathy. From that second work: When ophthalmopathy did not progress within 18 months, Graves' hyperthyroidism was considered stable. Most clonotypes expanded in thyroid above 0.001 were likewise present in blood.

The V and J genes are TRBV7-9 and TRBJ2-1, with D tentatively TRBD1 (6 bases). This sequence was found in a woman aged 25-40 years with Graves disease. The sample in question was peripheral blood mononuclear cells (PBMCs), obtained at new diagnosis, from a patient treated with antithyroid drugs. The CDR3 nucleotides are TGTGCCAGCAGCCTTCAGACAGGATTTTGGGGTGAGCAGTTCTTC. Residues: CASSLQTGFWGEQFF.